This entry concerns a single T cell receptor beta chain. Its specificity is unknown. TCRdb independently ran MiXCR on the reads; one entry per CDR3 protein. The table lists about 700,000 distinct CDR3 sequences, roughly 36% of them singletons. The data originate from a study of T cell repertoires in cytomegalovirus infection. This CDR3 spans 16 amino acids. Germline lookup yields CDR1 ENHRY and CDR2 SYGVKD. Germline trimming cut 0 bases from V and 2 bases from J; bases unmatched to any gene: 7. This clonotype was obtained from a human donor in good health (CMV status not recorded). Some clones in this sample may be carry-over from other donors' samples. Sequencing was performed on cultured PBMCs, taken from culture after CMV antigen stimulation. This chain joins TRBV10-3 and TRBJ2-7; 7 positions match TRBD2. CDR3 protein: CAISESTGGPTYEQYF. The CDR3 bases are TGTGCCATCAGTGAGTCGACGGGAGGACCCACCTACGAGCAGTACTTC.